The following is a TCR beta chain sequence with its context. The record originates from a study of shared clonotypes between healthy human individuals. The ends lost 3 bases at V and 7 bases at J; junction bases unmatched: 6. The CDR3 has 14 amino acids. Germline assignment: CDR1 GTSNPN and CDR2 SVGIG (reference sequence). Some clones are missing from TCRdb's copy, which holds only in-frame ones; the method was immunoSEQ multiplex PCR. This table has under 1,100,000 clones, about 70% appearing once. V gene TRBV30 combines with J gene TRBJ2-1; 10 bases align to TRBD2. Sequencing was performed on memory CD4+ T cells sorted from blood. As for subset: CD45RA-negative fraction. This sequence originates from a man aged 18-30 years in good health. The CDR3 here is CAWRKLLAGNEQFF. The CDR3 DNA reads TGTGCCTGGAGGAAACTACTAGCGGGAAATGAGCAGTTCTTC. Full variable domain (remainder filled in from reference TRBV30 and TRBJ2-1): SQTIHQWPATLVQPVGSPLSLECTVEGTSNPNLYWYRQAAGRGLQLLFYSVGIGQISSEVPQNLSASRPQDRQFILSSKKLLLSDSGFYLCAWRKLLAGNEQFFGPGTRLTVL.